Each of the 14 T cell receptor beta chains below was sequenced from the same sample in a study of control samples from healthy donors and cancer patients. Measured with immunoSEQ multiplex PCR; TCRdb has only the in-frame clones, and not every one. The data show 35,000 to 55,000 clones, with around 87% seen just once and roughly 10% held by the top ten. The material sequenced was PBMCs. These receptors were taken from a woman aged 60-75 years with lung cancer.

The chain carries TRBV9 and TRBJ2-7; TRBD1 agrees at 7 bases. This CDR3 region has 15 residues. Germline V lookup: CDR1 SGDLS, CDR2 YYNGEE. Losses at the gene ends were 0 bases for V and 3 bases for J; bases not matched to a gene: 6. This CDR3 reads CASSVAATGFYEQYF. The CDR3 DNA is TGTGCCAGCAGCGTAGCCGCGACAGGGTTCTACGAGCAGTACTTC.

This clone was counted only a few times. This chain joins TRBV30 and TRBJ1-1; 9 bases agree with TRBD1. CDR1 and CDR2 from the germline V gene are GTSNPN and SVGIG (reference sequence). J lost 10 bases, V lost 2 bases, and 5 bases had no gene match. This CDR3 is 12 amino acids long. CDR3 loop: CAWSTGGRGAFF. Here the CDR3 DNA reads TGTGCCTGGAGTACAGGGGGCCGAGGAGCTTTCTTT. Combining the CDR3 with reference TRBV30 and TRBJ1-1 gives the whole variable domain SQTIHQWPATLVQPVGSPLSLECTVEGTSNPNLYWYRQAAGRGLQLLFYSVGIGQISSEVPQNLSASRPQDRQFILSSKKLLLSDSGFYLCAWSTGGRGAFFGQGTRLTVV.

The rearrangement uses TRBV19 and TRBJ1-3; D unresolved. Germline-derived CDR1 and CDR2 are LNHDA and SQIVND (reference sequence). This CDR3 has 14 amino acids. The V gene lost 3 bases and the J gene lost 10 bases, with 16 bases spanning the gap. The CDR3 here is CASSIRDRERTIYF. The DNA for the CDR3 is TGTGCCAGTAGTATCCGCGACCGTGAGCGAACCATATATTTT.

The CDR3, as DNA: TGTGCCAGCAGCGCCGCCGTACAGGGGGGCACAGATACGCAGTATTTT. Translated: CASSAAVQGGTDTQYF. The chain combines TRBV9 with TRBJ2-3, with 8 positions matching TRBD1. The CDR3 is 16 residues long. Germline V lookup: CDR1 SGDLS, CDR2 YYNGEE. Trimming at V came to 3 bases and at J to 1 base, leaving 7 bases not matched to a gene.

The V call is TRBV24-1, the J call TRBJ2-1, with 13 nucleotides matching TRBD2. CDR1 and CDR2 from the germline V gene are KGHDR and SFDVKD. CDR3 length: 15 amino acids. The V gene end was trimmed by 8 bases and the J gene end by 9 bases; junction bases not matched to a gene: 9. The CDR3 nucleotides are TGTGCCACCAACCCCGGACTAGCGGGAGACAGTGAGCAGTTCTTC. It codes for CATNPGLAGDSEQFF.

This clone was observed a single time. This chain connects TRBV5-1 to TRBJ1-3, with 7 bases fitting TRBD1. The germline V gene encodes CDR1 SGHRS and CDR2 YFSETQ. The V gene end was trimmed by 4 bases and the J gene end by 0 bases; junction bases not matched to a gene: 4. The CDR3 covers 15 residues. DNA for the CDR3: TGCGCCAGCAGCGACACAGGGGTCTCTGGAAACACCATATATTTT. This translates into CASSDTGVSGNTIYF.

This rearrangement joins TRBV5-6 to TRBJ2-6; no reliable D call. The CDR3 is 14 residues long. Germline-derived CDR1 and CDR2 are SGHDT and YYEEEE. Trimming stripped 5 bases from V and 0 bases from J, with 6 bases between. In DNA, the CDR3 is TGTGCCAGCAGACCTTACTCTGGGGCCAACGTCCTGACTTTC. As protein: CASRPYSGANVLTF.

The genes are TRBV10-3 and TRBJ2-1; TRBD2 matches 9 bases. With V trimmed by 5 bases and J by 1 base, 15 bases remained unmatched. The CDR3 has 19 amino acids. Germline values: CDR1 ENHRY, CDR2 SYGVKD. The CDR3 nucleotides are TGTGCCATCAGTCCGCCTTCATTAGCGGGAGTATCATCCTACAATGAGCAGTTCTTC. Protein product: CAISPPSLAGVSSYNEQFF.

The V gene is TRBV28, the J gene TRBJ2-5; 7 nucleotides agree with TRBD2. Trimming cost V 6 bases and J 2 bases; bases outside gene matches: 0. The CDR3 extends over 12 amino acids. Germline V gives CDR1 MDHEN, CDR2 SYDVKM. In nucleotides, the CDR3 is TGTGCCAGCAGAGCGGGGCAAGAGACCCAGTACTTC. Its protein product is CASRAGQETQYF.

This sequence joins TRBV27 and TRBJ2-7, with 7 bases matching TRBD1. The CDR3 sequence is 12 residues long. J was trimmed by 5 bases and V by 2 bases; bases with no gene match: 0. Germline values: CDR1 MNHEY, CDR2 SMNVEV (reference sequence). The DNA for the CDR3 is TGTGCCAGCAGTTTACAGGGGGACGAGCAGTACTTC. Translating gives CASSLQGDEQYF.

CDR3 sequence (DNA): TGTGCCAGCAGCTTGGCGGACGGTGAAGAAGCTTTCTTT. Translation: CASSLADGEEAFF. The chain couples TRBV5-6 to TRBJ1-1; no reliable D call. Germline-derived CDR1 and CDR2 are SGHDT and YYEEEE. This CDR3 region has 13 residues. V was clipped by 0 bases and J by 8 bases, with 11 bases between them.

This chain joins TRBV15 and TRBJ1-6; 7 bases are shared with TRBD1. Germline assignment: CDR1 LNHNV and CDR2 YYDKDF (reference sequence). The CDR3 is 14 residues long. The ends lost 5 bases at V and 16 bases at J; junction bases unmatched: 14. Here the CDR3 reads CATSRDRVSTWLHF. CDR3 coding DNA: TGTGCCACCAGCCGGGACAGAGTCTCTACATGGCTCCACTTT.

The chain employs TRBV30 and TRBJ1-4, with TRBD1 identical over 8 bases. Germline V lookup: CDR1 GTSNPN, CDR2 SVGIG (reference sequence). There are 14 residues in the CDR3. V was clipped by 2 bases and J by 5 bases; unmatched bases: 4. The CDR3 coding sequence is TGTGCCTGGAGTTGGACAGGGCAAAATGAAAAACTGTTTTTT. Residues: CAWSWTGQNEKLFF.

This chain joins TRBV28 and TRBJ1-2, with D tentatively TRBD1 (5 bases). Germline assignment: CDR1 MDHEN and CDR2 SYDVKM. The ends were cut back, 3 bases at V and 5 bases at J, with 16 bases in the middle. CDR3 size: 15 residues. The CDR3 region has the DNA TGTGCCAGCAGTTTGTCCCGGGGCCGAACTTATGGCTACACCTTC. Translating it yields CASSLSRGRTYGYTF.